This T cell receptor (beta chain) was found in a study of blood T cell repertoires in COVID-19. For the study at large: PBMCs, B-cell-depleted T cells, or T cells were the source of the cDNA or gDNA that made up the material.

The table came from immunoSEQ multiplex PCR; TCRdb's copy has only in-frame clones and leaves some out. The sample includes 90,000 to 120,000 clones, over 60% of them seen just once. The CDR3 has 12 amino acids. V dropped 6 bases and J dropped 10 bases, with 10 bases sitting between them. CDR1 and CDR2 from the germline V gene are MNHEY and SVGAGI. In this sample, this clone turned up a few times. This clonotype was sampled from a man between 65 and 80 years old with acute or convalescent COVID-19. The genes are TRBV6-5 and TRBJ1-6; D is ambiguous. The sample consisted of peripheral blood. CDR3 sequence: CASSPPGSPLHF. The CDR3 DNA reads TGTGCCAGCAGCCCACCAGGCTCACCCCTCCACTTT.